These T cell receptor beta chains were read from a single sample in a study of regulatory T cells in long-lasting Graves disease. TCRdb reanalysed the multiplex PCR reads using MiXCR and keeps one entry per CDR3 protein. Here the sample spans 350,000 to 500,000 distinct CDR3 sequences, 21% being singletons. The specimen comprised peripheral blood mononuclear cells (PBMCs), sampled when the disease was refractory, from a patient treated with antithyroid drugs. The receptor source for this set is a female donor with Graves disease. Both conserved end residues are part of each CDR3.

CASSSGQLPGNTIYF	15	TRBV11-2	TRBJ1-3
CASSYSRGSTYEQYF	15	TRBV6-5	TRBJ2-7
CASSDPNPEAFF	12	TRBV2	TRBJ1-1
CALNLPSDEKLFF	13	TRBV27	TRBJ1-4
CASSVVTGDVEAFF	14	TRBV9	TRBJ1-1
CSVLASGRANTGELFF	16	TRBV29-1	TRBJ2-2
CASSFGGTEQFF	12	TRBV12-3/TRBV12-4	TRBJ2-1
CASTPGASNQPQHF	14	TRBV28	TRBJ1-5
CAWSESGTGELFF	13	TRBV30	TRBJ2-2
CASSHVPSSTGELFF	15	TRBV3-1	TRBJ2-2
CASSLIDRTYNEQFF	15	TRBV3-1	TRBJ2-1
CASSRFPNTGELFF	14	TRBV4-1	TRBJ2-2
CASSSGSWPPGPQETQYF	18	TRBV11-3	TRBJ2-5
CASSQDHPRNTGELFF	16	TRBV3-1	TRBJ2-2
CASSSNRGYEQYF	13	TRBV28	TRBJ2-7
CASSMDRAQNTEAFF	15	TRBV19	TRBJ1-1
CASSARSTEAFF	12	TRBV19	TRBJ1-1
CATSREWQGNSPLHF	15	TRBV15	TRBJ1-6
CASSLSRGPNQPQHF	15	TRBV5-1	TRBJ1-5
CASSSIGYEQYF	12	TRBV13	TRBJ2-7
CASSLASSGSNTGELFF	17	TRBV12-3/TRBV12-4	TRBJ2-2
CASSPGLQENYEQYF	15	TRBV5-6	TRBJ2-7
CASSPFVGATNTGELFF	17	TRBV9	TRBJ2-2
CSARPGTSPNTGELFF	16	TRBV20-1	TRBJ2-2
CASSPSGTGPTLPEAFF	17	TRBV28	TRBJ1-1
CASSVPGQGSSGANVLTF	18	TRBV9	TRBJ2-6
CASSFSHRGETQYF	14	TRBV5-5	TRBJ2-5
CSVGGAYGYTF	11	TRBV29-1	TRBJ1-2
CSAPGEGQGLYGYTF	15	TRBV20-1	TRBJ1-2
CSASVTGGVYEQYF	14	TRBV20-1	TRBJ2-7
CASAAGGRSEKLFF	14	TRBV28	TRBJ1-4
CASSARDRGSYEQYF	15	TRBV2	TRBJ2-7
CASSLRGEGAYEQYF	15	TRBV7-9	TRBJ2-7
CASRSGTGRHAEAFF	15	TRBV6-1	TRBJ1-1
CASSEGGGPETQYF	14	TRBV6-1	TRBJ2-5
CASSLGQGLVQETQYF	16	TRBV5-1	TRBJ2-5
CASSYGREATDTQYF	15	TRBV12-3/TRBV12-4	TRBJ2-3
CASSPSSGTRETQYF	15	TRBV18	TRBJ2-5
CASRLAGFYEQYF	13	TRBV28	TRBJ2-7
CASSYLFSGTGGSGELFF	18	TRBV6-5	TRBJ2-2
CASNKGVIHYGYTF	14	TRBV28	TRBJ1-2
CASSQDNRDSVYEQYF	16	TRBV4-1	TRBJ2-7
CASSQDSGTQYFTGELFF	18	TRBV3-1	TRBJ2-2
CATSRDRVPVRANYGYTF	18	TRBV15	TRBJ1-2
CASSFSGRAEETQYF	15	TRBV5-1	TRBJ2-5
CASSGDQLAKNIQYF	15	TRBV12-3/TRBV12-4	TRBJ2-4
CASSSAPTQYF	11	TRBV7-2	TRBJ2-5
CASDQRENIGELFF	14	TRBV6-1	TRBJ2-2